The clone carrying this T cell receptor beta chain has ten or more counts. The antigen is not known. V was clipped by 4 bases and J by 0 bases; unmatched bases: 7. The CDR3 loop spans 17 amino acids. The germline V gene has CDR1 SGHTA and CDR2 FQGNSA. This record comes from a study of blood T cells in healthy people across ages. Combining a sample-barcoded 5' primer with a J-beta primer mix, a second PCR ran for roughly 6 to 12 cycles. Each of the cDNA molecules was tagged by a template-switch adaptor with 12 random nucleotides. TCRdb re-derived calls from the 5' RACE reads in MiXCR, one entry per CDR3 protein. This sample has about 590,000 distinct CDR3 sequences, with under 30% found just once. Drawn from each donor were roughly 9.4 milliliters of peripheral blood. Whole-study results and caveats: Significant beta diversity loss was already apparent by age around 40, declining roughly linearly. Aged donors had fewer naive CD4+ cells and lower diversity than long-lived donors.

The clonotype comes from a woman of 80 years or more in good health. The chain carries TRBV7-2 and TRBJ2-7; TRBD2 matches 12 bases. Sequenced input: blood. This CDR3 reads CASSSPTSGGISYEQYF. The DNA of the CDR3 is TGTGCCAGCAGCTCGCCGACTAGCGGGGGAATCTCCTACGAGCAGTACTTC.